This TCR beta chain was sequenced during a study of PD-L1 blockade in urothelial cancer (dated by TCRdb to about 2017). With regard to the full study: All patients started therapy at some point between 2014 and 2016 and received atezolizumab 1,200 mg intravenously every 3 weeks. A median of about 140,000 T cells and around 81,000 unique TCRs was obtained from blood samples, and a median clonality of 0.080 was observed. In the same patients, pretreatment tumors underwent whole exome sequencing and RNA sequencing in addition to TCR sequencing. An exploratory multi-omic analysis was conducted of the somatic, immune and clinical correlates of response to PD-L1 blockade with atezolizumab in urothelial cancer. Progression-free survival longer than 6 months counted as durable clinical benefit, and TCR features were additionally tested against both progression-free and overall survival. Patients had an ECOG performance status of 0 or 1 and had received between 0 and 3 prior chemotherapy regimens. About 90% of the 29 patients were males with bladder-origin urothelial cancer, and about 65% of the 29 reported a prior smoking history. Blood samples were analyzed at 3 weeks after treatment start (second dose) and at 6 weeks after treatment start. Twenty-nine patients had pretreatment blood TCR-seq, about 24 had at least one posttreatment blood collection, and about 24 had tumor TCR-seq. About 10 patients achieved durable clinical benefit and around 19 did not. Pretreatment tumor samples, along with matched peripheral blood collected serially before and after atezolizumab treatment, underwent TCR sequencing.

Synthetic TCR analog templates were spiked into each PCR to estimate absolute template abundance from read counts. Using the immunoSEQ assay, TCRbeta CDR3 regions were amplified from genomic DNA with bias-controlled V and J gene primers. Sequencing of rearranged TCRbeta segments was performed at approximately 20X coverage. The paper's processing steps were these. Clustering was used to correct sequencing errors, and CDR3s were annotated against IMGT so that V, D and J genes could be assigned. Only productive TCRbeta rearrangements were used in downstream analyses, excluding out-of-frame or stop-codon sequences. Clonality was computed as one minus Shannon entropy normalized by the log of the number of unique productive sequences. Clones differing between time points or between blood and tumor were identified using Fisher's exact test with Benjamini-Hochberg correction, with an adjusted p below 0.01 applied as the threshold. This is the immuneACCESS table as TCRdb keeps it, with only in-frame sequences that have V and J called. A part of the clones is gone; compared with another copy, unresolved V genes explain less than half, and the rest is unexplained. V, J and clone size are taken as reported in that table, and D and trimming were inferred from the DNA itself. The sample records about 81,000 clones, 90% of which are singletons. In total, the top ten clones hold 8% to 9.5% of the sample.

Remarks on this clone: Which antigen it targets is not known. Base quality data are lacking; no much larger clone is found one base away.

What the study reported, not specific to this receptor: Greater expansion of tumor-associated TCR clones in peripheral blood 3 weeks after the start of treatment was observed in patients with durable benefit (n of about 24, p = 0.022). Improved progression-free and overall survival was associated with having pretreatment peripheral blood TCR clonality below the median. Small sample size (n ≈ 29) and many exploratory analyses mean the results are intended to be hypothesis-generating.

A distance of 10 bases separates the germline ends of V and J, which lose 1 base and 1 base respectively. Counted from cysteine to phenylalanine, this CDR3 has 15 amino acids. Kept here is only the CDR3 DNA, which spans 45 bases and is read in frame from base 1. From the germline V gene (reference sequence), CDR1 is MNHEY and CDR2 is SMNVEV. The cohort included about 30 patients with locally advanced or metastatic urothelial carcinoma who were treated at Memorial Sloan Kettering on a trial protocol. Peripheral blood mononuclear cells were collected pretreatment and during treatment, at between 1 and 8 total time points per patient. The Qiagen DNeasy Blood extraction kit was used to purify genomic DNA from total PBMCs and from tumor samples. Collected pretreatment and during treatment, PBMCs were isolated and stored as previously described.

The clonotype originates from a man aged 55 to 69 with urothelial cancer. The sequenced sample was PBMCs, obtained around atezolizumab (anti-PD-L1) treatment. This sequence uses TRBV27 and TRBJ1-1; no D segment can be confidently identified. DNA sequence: TGTGCCAGCAGTTTATATGGGCGAGCGAACACTGAAGCTTTCTTT. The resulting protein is CASSLYGRANTEAFF.